Here is one TCR beta chain with its context. Time point: sample taken at primary tumor resection. The source of the sample is a study of spatial heterogeneity in lung cancer. Germline V gives CDR1 MRHNA, CDR2 SNTAGT. V lost 4 bases to trimming and J lost 6 bases, with 6 bases between them. The CDR3 consists of 12 residues. From the 5' RACE reads, TCRdb called clonotypes with MiXCR, one entry per CDR3 protein. The table has 40,000 to 45,000 distinct CDR3 sequences, about 13% seen once. The chain carries TRBV6-4 and TRBJ2-2; D ambiguous. The receptor comes from a male donor with early-stage non-small cell lung cancer. The source was PBMCs, collected at surgery. This CDR3 is CASSGTSGELFF. The CDR3 nucleotides read TGTGCCAGCAGTGGCACATCCGGGGAGCTGTTTTTT.